These 5 T cell receptor beta chains originate from one sample sequenced in a study of early stage breast cancer tumors. Sequencing used immunoSEQ multiplex PCR; TCRdb keeps in-frame clones, though not all of them. Seen here are roughly 56,000 clones, around 80% observed once, and the top ten hold roughly 3.4%. The sequenced sample consisted of blood. The origin of the receptors is a person aged 30-39 years with breast cancer.

This chain connects TRBV5-6 to TRBJ2-1; TRBD2 is a possible D gene (5 bases). Looked up from germline, CDR1 is SGHDT and CDR2 is YYEEEE. CDR3 size: 14 residues. Deletions cut 3 bases from V and 6 bases from J, with 13 bases between. The CDR3 here is CASSSYIGVNEQFF. CDR3 sequence (DNA): TGTGCCAGCAGCTCCTATATCGGGGTCAATGAGCAGTTCTTC.

J is TRBJ2-1 and V is TRBV7-9; no firm D call. The germline V and J ends were trimmed by 4 bases and 0 bases, with 7 bases remaining between them. Per germline, CDR1 SEHNR and CDR2 FQNEAQ (reference sequence). This CDR3 has 14 amino acids. This CDR3 reads CASSYYDSYNEQFF. Written as DNA, the CDR3 is TGTGCCAGCAGCTACTACGACTCCTACAATGAGCAGTTCTTC.

This clone has more than one count but fewer than ten. The chain recombines TRBV6-5 with TRBJ1-1; no definite D call. Germline CDR1 and CDR2: MNHEY and SVGAGI. V dropped 6 bases and J dropped 0 bases, with 8 bases sitting between them. This CDR3 contains 13 residues. In nucleotides, the CDR3 is TGTGCCAGCAGCTATCAAATGAACACTGAAGCTTTCTTT. Translated, it gives CASSYQMNTEAFF.

V is TRBV5-6 and J is TRBJ2-7; TRBD1 matches at 9 bases. V shed 3 bases, J shed 2 bases, and the junction held 3 bases outside the gene matches. Germline V gene lookup returns CDR1 SGHDT and CDR2 YYEEEE. The CDR3 covers 14 residues. The DNA of the CDR3 is TGTGCCAGCAGCTCGGACAGGGGTCCCTACGAGCAGTACTTC. Protein sequence: CASSSDRGPYEQYF.

This rearrangement joins TRBV25-1 to TRBJ1-2, with D uncertain. Deletions cut 3 bases from V and 3 bases from J, with 8 bases between. Germline V gene sequence: CDR1 MGHDK, CDR2 SYGVNS. CDR3 length equals 13 residues. The CDR3 region has the DNA TGTGCCAGCAGTGATGACAATTACTATGGCTACACCTTC. Encoded protein: CASSDDNYYGYTF.